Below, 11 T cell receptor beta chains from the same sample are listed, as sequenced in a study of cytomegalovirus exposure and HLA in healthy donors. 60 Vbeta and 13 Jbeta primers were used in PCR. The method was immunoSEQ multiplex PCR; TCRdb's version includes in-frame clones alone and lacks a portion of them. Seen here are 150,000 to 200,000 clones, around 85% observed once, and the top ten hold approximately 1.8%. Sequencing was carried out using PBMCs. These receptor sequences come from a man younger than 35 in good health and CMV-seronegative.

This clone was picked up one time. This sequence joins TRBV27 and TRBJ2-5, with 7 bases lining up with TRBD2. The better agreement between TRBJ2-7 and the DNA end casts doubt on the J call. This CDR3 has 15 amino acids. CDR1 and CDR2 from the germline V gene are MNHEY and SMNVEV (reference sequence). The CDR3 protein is CASSLRPLAAYEQYF. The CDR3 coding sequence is TGTGCCAGCAGTTTACGCCCTCTAGCGGCCTACGAGCAGTACTTC.

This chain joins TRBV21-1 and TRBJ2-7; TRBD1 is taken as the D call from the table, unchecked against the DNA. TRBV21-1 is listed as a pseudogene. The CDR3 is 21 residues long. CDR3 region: CASSNLPTPGTGYQWGGEQYF. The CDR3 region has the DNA TGTGCCAGCAGCAATCTACCCACCCCCGGGACAGGGTATCAGTGGGGGGGCGAGCAGTACTTC.

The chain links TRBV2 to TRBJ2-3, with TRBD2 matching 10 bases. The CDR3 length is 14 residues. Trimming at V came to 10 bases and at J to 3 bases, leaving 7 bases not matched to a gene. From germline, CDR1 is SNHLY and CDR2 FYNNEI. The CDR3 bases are TGTGCCACCGCGGGACTAGCGAGGACAGATACGCAGTATTTT. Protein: CATAGLARTDTQYF.

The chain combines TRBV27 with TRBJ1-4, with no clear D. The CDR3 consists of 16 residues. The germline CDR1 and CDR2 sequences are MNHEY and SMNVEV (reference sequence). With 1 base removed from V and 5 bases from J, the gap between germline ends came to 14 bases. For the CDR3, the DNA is TGTGCCAGCAGTTTATTTGCCGCAACGGTAAATGAAAAACTGTTTTTT. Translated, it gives CASSLFAATVNEKLFF.

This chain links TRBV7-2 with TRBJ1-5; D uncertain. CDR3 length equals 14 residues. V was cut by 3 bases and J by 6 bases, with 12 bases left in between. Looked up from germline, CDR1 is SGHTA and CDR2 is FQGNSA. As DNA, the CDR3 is TGTGCCAGCAGCTTCCTAGAGGCGGGTCAGCCCCAGCATTTT. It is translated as CASSFLEAGQPQHF.

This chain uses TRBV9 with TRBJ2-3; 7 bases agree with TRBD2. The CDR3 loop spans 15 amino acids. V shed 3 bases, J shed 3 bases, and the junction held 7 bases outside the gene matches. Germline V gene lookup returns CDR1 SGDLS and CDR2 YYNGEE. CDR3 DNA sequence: TGTGCCAGCAGCGGGCGGGGCGGGAGAACAGATACGCAGTATTTT. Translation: CASSGRGGRTDTQYF.

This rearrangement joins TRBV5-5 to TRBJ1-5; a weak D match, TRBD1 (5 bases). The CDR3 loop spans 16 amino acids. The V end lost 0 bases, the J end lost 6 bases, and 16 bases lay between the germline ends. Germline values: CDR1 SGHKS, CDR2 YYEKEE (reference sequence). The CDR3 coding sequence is TGTGCCAGCAGCTTGGGGCCAGGAAATAGGGGTCAGCCCCAGCATTTT. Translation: CASSLGPGNRGQPQHF.

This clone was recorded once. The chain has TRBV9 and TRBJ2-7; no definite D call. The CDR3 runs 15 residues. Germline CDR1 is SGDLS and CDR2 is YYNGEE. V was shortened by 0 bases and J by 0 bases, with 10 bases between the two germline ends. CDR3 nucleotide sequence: TGTGCCAGCAGCGTAGACGCCCTCAGCTCCTACGAGCAGTACTTC. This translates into CASSVDALSSYEQYF.

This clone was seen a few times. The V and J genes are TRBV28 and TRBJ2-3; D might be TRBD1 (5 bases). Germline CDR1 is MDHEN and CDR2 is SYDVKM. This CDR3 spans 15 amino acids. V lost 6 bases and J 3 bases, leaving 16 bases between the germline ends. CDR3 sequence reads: CASSLGVLRTDTQYF. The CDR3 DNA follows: TGTGCCAGCAGCCTAGGGGTTTTGAGGACAGATACGCAGTATTTT. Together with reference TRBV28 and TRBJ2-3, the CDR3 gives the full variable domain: DVKVTQSSRYLVKRTGEKVFLECVQDMDHENMFWYRQDPGLGLRLIYFSYDVKMKEKGDIPEGYSVSREKKERFSLILESASTNQTSMYLCASSLGVLRTDTQYFGPGTRLTVL.

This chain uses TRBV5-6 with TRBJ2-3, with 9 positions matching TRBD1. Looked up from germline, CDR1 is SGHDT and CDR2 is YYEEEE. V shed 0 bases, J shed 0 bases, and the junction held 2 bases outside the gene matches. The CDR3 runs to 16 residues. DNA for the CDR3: TGTGCCAGCAGCTTGGCAGGACAGGGGAGCACAGATACGCAGTATTTT. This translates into CASSLAGQGSTDTQYF.

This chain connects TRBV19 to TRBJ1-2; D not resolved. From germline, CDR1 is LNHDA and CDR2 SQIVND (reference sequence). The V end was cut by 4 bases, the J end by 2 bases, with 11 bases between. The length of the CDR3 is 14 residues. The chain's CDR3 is CASSKGDLNYGYTF. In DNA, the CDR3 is TGTGCCAGTAGTAAGGGAGACTTAAACTATGGCTACACCTTC.